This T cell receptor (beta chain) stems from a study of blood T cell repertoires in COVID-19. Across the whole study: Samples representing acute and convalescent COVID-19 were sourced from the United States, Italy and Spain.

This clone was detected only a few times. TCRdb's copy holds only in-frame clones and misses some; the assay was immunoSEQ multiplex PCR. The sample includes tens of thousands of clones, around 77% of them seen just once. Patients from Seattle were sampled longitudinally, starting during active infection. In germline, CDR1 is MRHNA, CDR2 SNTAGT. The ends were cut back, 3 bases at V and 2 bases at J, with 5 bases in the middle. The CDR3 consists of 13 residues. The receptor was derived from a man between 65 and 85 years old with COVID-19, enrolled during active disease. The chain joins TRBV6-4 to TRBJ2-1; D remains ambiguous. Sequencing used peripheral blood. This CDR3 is CASSEGAYNEQFF. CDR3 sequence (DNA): TGTGCCAGCAGTGAAGGAGCCTACAATGAGCAGTTCTTC.